This passage covers 11 T cell receptor beta chains from one sample sequenced in a study of T cell responses to AZD1222 COVID-19 vaccine. TCRdb's copy holds only in-frame clones and misses some; the assay was immunoSEQ multiplex PCR. The sample has about 160,000 clones; approximately 94% are singletons. Sequencing was performed on peripheral blood, taken 28 days after the second AZD1222 dose. Receptor source: an adult who received the AZD1222 COVID-19 vaccine.

The chain joins TRBV18 to TRBJ2-6; TRBD1 matches 9 bases. Germline loops: CDR1 KGHSH, CDR2 LQKENI. CDR3 length equals 13 residues. V was pared by 3 bases and J by 13 bases, with 4 bases of the junction left unmatched. The CDR3 region is CASSPGTGLVLTF. CDR3 DNA sequence: TGTGCCAGCTCACCCGGGACAGGGCTTGTCCTGACTTTC. The full variable domain, completed using reference TRBV18 and TRBJ2-6, is NAGVMQNPRHLVRRRGQEARLRCSPMKGHSHVYWYRQLPEEGLKFMVYLQKENIIDESGMPKERFSAEFPKEGPSILRIQQVVRGDSAAYFCASSPGTGLVLTFGAGSRLTVL.

V and J are TRBV6-6 and TRBJ1-5, with 7 nucleotides matching TRBD1. The junction had 7 bases not matched to a gene; V was cut back by 7 bases and J by 7 bases. CDR3 size: 13 residues. Germline CDR1 reads MNHNY; CDR2 reads SVGAGI (reference sequence). DNA of the CDR3: TGTGCCAGCACCAGGGGGGCCCGACAGCCCCAGCATTTT. Encoded protein: CASTRGARQPQHF.

This clone was seen a few times. V is TRBV9 and J is TRBJ1-5; 7 bases align to TRBD1. CDR3 length equals 15 residues. V was pared by 5 bases and J by 3 bases, with 8 bases of the junction left unmatched. In germline, CDR1 is SGDLS, CDR2 YYNGEE. The CDR3 here is CASSRRGTDNQPQHF. CDR3 coding DNA: TGTGCCAGCAGTCGTAGAGGGACAGACAATCAGCCCCAGCATTTT. The complete variable domain, with remaining parts taken from reference TRBV9 and TRBJ1-5, reads DSGVTQTPKHLITATGQRVTLRCSPRSGDLSVYWYQQSLDQGLQFLIQYYNGEERAKGNILERFSAQQFPDLHSELNLSSLELGDSALYFCASSRRGTDNQPQHFGDGTRLSIL.

Concerning this clone itself: This CDR3 is also generated by other DNA sequences in the sample. CDR3: CASSILSGINEQFF. The CDR3 coding sequence is TGTGCCAGTAGTATACTTAGCGGGATAAATGAGCAGTTCTTC. The chain carries TRBV19 and TRBJ2-1; 8 bases line up with TRBD2. The CDR3 consists of 14 residues. The trim removed 2 bases at V and 7 bases at J, leaving 4 bases unmatched. Looked up from germline, CDR1 is LNHDA and CDR2 is SQIVND (reference sequence).

The chain links TRBV19 to TRBJ1-1, with 8 bases lining up with TRBD1. The germline gives CDR1 LNHDA, CDR2 SQIVND (reference sequence). V shed 7 bases and J 2 bases; nucleotides not matched to a gene: 12. CDR3 length: 16 amino acids. The CDR3 sequence: CASTQGPGGGNTEAFF. The CDR3 region has the DNA TGTGCCAGTACCCAAGGGCCAGGGGGCGGTAACACTGAAGCTTTCTTT.

The rearrangement links TRBV7-9 to TRBJ1-6; no clear D gene. Germline CDR1 and CDR2: SEHNR and FQNEAQ (reference sequence). Between the trimmed V and J ends, which lost 5 bases and 5 bases, there was a span of 4 bases. The CDR3 has 12 residues. The CDR3 nucleotides are TGTGCCAGCAGCCGTGATAATTCACCCCTCCACTTT. It yields the protein CASSRDNSPLHF.

The chain uses TRBV7-2 and TRBJ2-5; no firm D call. The CDR3 is 13 amino acids. Germline V CDR1 and CDR2: SGHTA, FQGNSA. Trimming took off 3 bases at V and 5 bases at J, with 10 bases between the two ends. CDR3 sequence: CASSLMIWETQYF. In DNA form, the CDR3 reads TGTGCCAGCAGCTTGATGATTTGGGAGACCCAGTACTTC.

V is TRBV2 and J is TRBJ2-3; 13 bases line up with TRBD2. The germline V gene has CDR1 SNHLY and CDR2 FYNNEI. V lost 5 bases to trimming and J lost 4 bases; unmatched junction nucleotides: 9. This CDR3 spans 17 amino acids. CDR3 nucleotide sequence: TGTGCCAGCAGTTGGACTAGCGGGAGTGGCCTTTCAGATACGCAGTATTTT. It translates to CASSWTSGSGLSDTQYF.

The CDR3 sequence is CASSYYDTQYF. CDR3 DNA: TGTGCCAGCAGTTACTACGATACGCAGTATTTT. The V gene is TRBV6-6, the J gene TRBJ2-3; no clear D. This CDR3 spans 11 amino acids. V lost 1 base and J 6 bases, leaving 2 bases between the germline ends. CDR1 is MNHNY, CDR2 SVGAGI, per germline (reference sequence).

This chain joins TRBV6-5 and TRBJ1-3, with 8 bases lining up with TRBD1. From germline, CDR1 is MNHEY and CDR2 SVGAGI. After removal of 8 bases from V and 4 bases from J, the junction contained 4 bases not matched to a gene. This CDR3 region has 13 residues. In nucleotides, the CDR3 is TGTGCCAGCTTGGACAGGGTGGGAAACACCATATATTTT. It specifies CASLDRVGNTIYF.

This chain uses TRBV19 with TRBJ1-2; 9 nucleotides agree with TRBD1. Germline-derived CDR1 and CDR2 are LNHDA and SQIVND (reference sequence). The V and J ends lost 5 bases and 6 bases, in that order; junction bases with no gene match: 7. The CDR3 is 14 residues long. The CDR3 nucleotides read TGTGCCAGTAGTCCGCTTGGACAGGGGAATGGCTACACCTTC. It yields the protein CASSPLGQGNGYTF. Variable domain in full (rest from reference TRBV19 and TRBJ1-2): DGGITQSPKYLFRKEGQNVTLSCEQNLNHDAMYWYRQDPGQGLRLIYYSQIVNDFQKGDIAEGYSVSREKKESFPLTVTSAQKNPTAFYLCASSPLGQGNGYTFGSGTRLTVV.